The 22 T cell receptor beta chains presented below share a single source sample, sequenced in a study of T cell responses to AZD1222 COVID-19 vaccine. The table came from immunoSEQ multiplex PCR; TCRdb's copy has only in-frame clones and leaves some out. Of some 200,000 clones listed, over 85% are singletons. This specimen consisted of peripheral blood, obtained on day 0 of AZD1222 vaccination. The receptors here all came from an adult in good health.

The chain combines TRBV15 with TRBJ1-5; the D gene is possibly TRBD1 (5 bases). Germline CDR1 reads LNHNV; CDR2 reads YYDKDF (reference sequence). CDR3 size: 16 residues. Between the trimmed V and J ends, which lost 0 bases and 2 bases, there was a span of 11 bases. CDR3 DNA: TGTGCCACCAGCAGAGACGGGGCAACGGGCAATCAGCCCCAGCATTTT. Translation gives CATSRDGATGNQPQHF.

The V and J genes are TRBV6-1 and TRBJ2-7; D is unresolved. The CDR3 is made up of 14 amino acids. V was clipped by 1 base and J by 3 bases, with 10 bases between them. CDR1 and CDR2 from the germline V gene are MNHNS and SASEGT. CDR3 sequence: CASSEGVLIYEQYF. The CDR3 bases are TGTGCCAGCAGTGAAGGGGTTCTCATCTACGAGCAGTACTTC.

This rearrangement joins TRBV7-2 to TRBJ1-1; 10 nucleotides align to TRBD1. Trimming removed 10 bases from V and 4 bases from J; junction bases left unmatched: 9. The CDR3 consists of 14 residues. The V gene's germline CDR1 is SGHTA and CDR2 FQGNSA. The CDR3 coding sequence is TGTGCCACCCGACAGGGGGCGGTTAGCACTGAAGCTTTCTTT. Protein product: CATRQGAVSTEAFF.

V is TRBV6-5 and J is TRBJ1-1; D remains ambiguous. From germline, CDR1 is MNHEY and CDR2 SVGAGI. This CDR3 has 14 residues. The V gene lost 7 bases and the J gene lost 2 bases, with 14 bases spanning the gap. Here the CDR3 reads CASIVWADNTEAFF. In nucleotides, the CDR3 is TGTGCCAGCATCGTCTGGGCTGATAACACTGAAGCTTTCTTT.

CDR3 coding DNA: TGTGCCAGCACCCAACGGGAGGCACCATACGAGCAGTACTTC. This sequence encodes CASTQREAPYEQYF. The chain carries TRBV27 and TRBJ2-7; 7 nucleotides agree with TRBD2. This CDR3 region has 14 residues. The V gene end was trimmed by 7 bases and the J gene end by 4 bases; junction bases not matched to a gene: 10. CDR1 is MNHEY, CDR2 SMNVEV, per germline (reference sequence).

V and J are TRBV11-2 and TRBJ1-2, with no clear D. Trimming took 5 bases from V and 8 from J, leaving 21 bases between them. The CDR3 contains 15 residues. The germline V gene encodes CDR1 SGHAT and CDR2 FQNNGV. The CDR3 coding sequence is TGTGCCAGCAGCCCCGGGTCCGGGTTCCCAAGGGGCTACACCTTC. This translates into CASSPGSGFPRGYTF.

The V and J genes are TRBV6-5 and TRBJ1-2; D gene ambiguous. CDR1 is MNHEY and CDR2 is SVGAGI in the germline V gene. The CDR3 has 10 residues. The V and J ends lost 8 bases and 2 bases respectively, with 3 bases between them. The DNA of the CDR3 is TGTGCCAGCGGGAACTATGGCTACACCTTC. Its protein product is CASGNYGYTF.

The chain has TRBV11-1 and TRBJ2-7; D ambiguous. V lost 5 bases and J 6 bases, leaving 11 bases between the germline ends. The CDR3 totals 12 residues. Germline V lookup: CDR1 SGHAT, CDR2 FQDESV (reference sequence). CDR3 region: CASSRKGREQYF. The CDR3 nucleotides read TGTGCCAGCAGCAGGAAGGGTCGCGAGCAGTACTTC.

J is TRBJ2-1 and V is TRBV6-5; D is possibly TRBD1 or TRBD2 (5 bases each). Germline values: CDR1 MNHEY, CDR2 SVGAGI. The CDR3 consists of 12 residues. V was pared by 8 bases and J by 5 bases, with 10 bases between. This chain's CDR3 is CASGTGNNEQFF. CDR3 DNA sequence: TGTGCCAGCGGGACGGGAAACAATGAGCAGTTCTTC.

This rearrangement joins TRBV7-9 to TRBJ1-3; maybe TRBD1 (5 bases). V dropped 4 bases and J dropped 0 bases, with 16 bases sitting between them. There are 17 residues in the CDR3. Germline values: CDR1 SEHNR, CDR2 FQNEAQ (reference sequence). The CDR3 protein is CASSWGRERVSGNTIYF. DNA of the CDR3: TGTGCCAGCAGCTGGGGGAGGGAGAGGGTCTCTGGAAACACCATATATTTT. Full variable domain (missing parts from reference TRBV7-9 and TRBJ1-3): DTGVSQNPRHKITKRGQNVTFRCDPISEHNRLYWYRQTLGQGPEFLTYFQNEAQLEKSRLLSDRFSAERPKGSFSTLEIQRTEQGDSAMYLCASSWGRERVSGNTIYFGEGSWLTVV.

The chain recombines TRBV6-6 with TRBJ1-1, with unresolved D. The CDR3 extends over 14 amino acids. V lost 2 bases to trimming and J lost 0 bases, with 7 bases between them. Germline V gives CDR1 MNHNY, CDR2 SVGAGI (reference sequence). In DNA form, the CDR3 reads TGTGCCAGCAGTTACAAGACCGTGAACACTGAAGCTTTCTTT. Translating it yields CASSYKTVNTEAFF.

The CDR3 is CASSQDRGGTQYF. The CDR3 DNA sequence: TGTGCCAGCAGCCAAGATAGGGGGGGCACGCAGTATTTT. V usage is TRBV3-1 (or the pseudogene TRBV3-2) and J usage is TRBJ2-3, with D maybe TRBD2 (7 bases). The CDR3 is 13 amino acids. The V end was cut by 0 bases, the J end by 9 bases, with 10 bases between. Germline V lookup: CDR1 LGHDT, CDR2 YNNKEL (reference sequence).

The chain employs TRBV7-8 and TRBJ1-5; D perhaps matches TRBD1 (5 bases). This CDR3 region has 16 residues. V lost 5 bases and J 2 bases, leaving 16 bases between the germline ends. The germline CDR1 and CDR2 sequences are SGHVS and FQNEAQ. This CDR3 reads CASSPRLGVGNQPQHF. The CDR3 DNA sequence: TGTGCCAGCAGCCCCCGTCTAGGGGTGGGCAATCAGCCCCAGCATTTT.

The chain is built from TRBV4-2 and TRBJ1-2; D is unclear. In germline, CDR1 is LGHNA, CDR2 YNFKEQ. V lost 0 bases and J lost 6, with 11 bases in between. The CDR3 consists of 14 residues. The CDR3 spells CASSQETGSDGYTF. The CDR3 coding sequence is TGTGCCAGCAGCCAAGAAACCGGCTCCGATGGCTACACCTTC.

The V and J genes are TRBV4-2 and TRBJ1-2; maybe TRBD1 (5 bases). The CDR3 is 14 residues long. Germline CDR1 is LGHNA and CDR2 is YNFKEQ. V gave up 0 bases and J gave up 5 bases, with 10 bases separating them. DNA of the CDR3: TGTGCCAGCAGCCAAGAGCGGGGGGTGTATGGCTACACCTTC. This codes for CASSQERGVYGYTF.

The chain recombines TRBV19 with TRBJ1-1; D unclear. CDR3 length: 15 residues. The germline V gene has CDR1 LNHDA and CDR2 SQIVND (reference sequence). V lost 3 bases to trimming and J lost 4 bases, with 15 bases between them. In nucleotides, the CDR3 is TGTGCCAGTAGTATCTACAGTTTTCGGATCACTGAAGCTTTCTTT. Protein: CASSIYSFRITEAFF. Together with reference TRBV19 and TRBJ1-1, the CDR3 gives the full variable domain: DGGITQSPKYLFRKEGQNVTLSCEQNLNHDAMYWYRQDPGQGLRLIYYSQIVNDFQKGDIAEGYSVSREKKESFPLTVTSAQKNPTAFYLCASSIYSFRITEAFFGQGTRLTVV.

This chain connects TRBV4-1 to TRBJ2-7, with D perhaps being TRBD1 or TRBD2 (6 bases each). Trimming cost V 1 base and J 6 bases, with 16 bases left between them. Germline V gene data show CDR1 as MGHRA and CDR2 as YSYEKL. The CDR3 covers 15 residues. The CDR3 region is CASSQGFGGQAEQYF. The CDR3 DNA reads as TGCGCCAGCAGCCAAGGGTTTGGGGGGCAGGCCGAGCAGTACTTC.

The V gene is TRBV2, the J gene TRBJ2-1, with D maybe TRBD1 (7 bases). Trimming took 4 bases from V and 6 from J, leaving 19 bases between them. Germline V CDR1 and CDR2: SNHLY, FYNNEI. This CDR3 spans 16 amino acids. CDR3 DNA: TGTGCCAGCAGTGGGGGGGCCAACAGGGGAGGCAATGAGCAGTTCTTC. It codes for CASSGGANRGGNEQFF.

The chain couples TRBV19 to TRBJ2-7, with D possibly being TRBD1 (6 bases). Germline V gene data show CDR1 as LNHDA and CDR2 as SQIVND (reference sequence). With 6 bases removed from V and 2 bases from J, the gap between germline ends came to 17 bases. The CDR3 is 15 amino acids. This CDR3 reads CASREMGAGTYEQYF. CDR3 coding DNA: TGTGCCAGTAGGGAGATGGGGGCAGGGACCTACGAGCAGTACTTC.

V is TRBV5-1 and J is TRBJ1-2; D is possibly TRBD1 (6 bases). Germline V gives CDR1 SGHRS, CDR2 YFSETQ. With 1 base removed from V and 6 bases from J, the gap between germline ends came to 13 bases. There are 14 residues in the CDR3. In DNA form, the CDR3 reads TGCGCCAGCAGCTTGTGGGGGGGCGCGGATGGCTACACCTTC. Translation: CASSLWGGADGYTF.

The V and J genes are TRBV5-1 and TRBJ1-4; TRBD1 matches at 7 bases. The CDR3 sequence is 17 residues long. J gave up 2 bases and V 7 bases, and 14 bases lay outside the gene matches. Germline V gene sequence: CDR1 SGHRS, CDR2 YFSETQ. This CDR3 is CASSRDSPSSTNEKLFF. Here the CDR3 DNA reads TGCGCCAGCTCGCGGGACAGCCCTTCGTCGACTAATGAAAAACTGTTTTTT.

This clone came up a few times. The genes are TRBV10-3 and TRBJ1-5; TRBD1 aligns across 7 bases. The CDR3 has 16 residues. V dropped 4 bases and J dropped 1; count of bases not matched to a gene: 7. Germline-derived CDR1 and CDR2 are ENHRY and SYGVKD. The CDR3 DNA follows: TGTGCCATCAGTGGCACAGGGGTTGGGAGCAATCAGCCCCAGCATTTT. Its protein product is CAISGTGVGSNQPQHF.